This entry lists 4 T cell receptor beta chains sequenced from one sample in a study of blood T cell repertoires in COVID-19. Using immunoSEQ multiplex PCR, the repertoire was profiled, and TCRdb retains in-frame clones only, with some absent. The sample holds roughly 200,000 clones, around nine tenths seen once. Material for sequencing was peripheral blood. The receptors come from a man aged 40-50 years with active or convalescent COVID-19.

The gene calls are TRBV6-2 or TRBV6-3 and TRBJ1-5; TRBD1 matches 9 bases. V trimming: 4 bases; J trimming: 0 bases; junction bases outside the gene matches: 10. The CDR3 is made up of 18 amino acids. Germline lookup yields CDR1 MNHEY and CDR2 SVGEGT. The DNA of the CDR3 is TGTGCCAGCAGTTCCCGGGACAGGGATGATAATAGCAATCAGCCCCAGCATTTT. Its protein product is CASSSRDRDDNSNQPQHF.

The rearrangement links TRBV6-5 to TRBJ2-1; tentatively, D is TRBD2 (5 bases). CDR3 size: 15 residues. The germline gives CDR1 MNHEY, CDR2 SVGAGI. Trimming took off 2 bases at V and 4 bases at J, with 12 bases between the two ends. The CDR3 here is CASSYGVGEYNEQFF. CDR3 in DNA: TGTGCCAGCAGTTACGGCGTCGGGGAGTACAATGAGCAGTTCTTC.

The V call is TRBV4-3, the J call TRBJ2-5, with 15 bases that match TRBD2. This CDR3 has 16 residues. The germline CDR1 and CDR2 sequences are LGHNA and YSLEER. Losses at the gene ends were 1 base for V and 7 bases for J; bases not matched to a gene: 4. The CDR3 loop is CASSQGGLAGGLTQYF. The CDR3 bases are TGCGCCAGCAGCCAAGGGGGACTAGCGGGGGGCCTGACCCAGTACTTC.

V and J are TRBV11-3 and TRBJ2-1; 7 bases map to TRBD1. The CDR3 has 15 residues. The V gene end was trimmed by 7 bases and the J gene end by 5 bases; junction bases not matched to a gene: 11. Germline V CDR1 and CDR2: SGHNT, YENEEA. The CDR3 DNA is TGTGCCAGCACCCGTCAGACAGGGAAACACAATGAGCAGTTCTTC. Translated: CASTRQTGKHNEQFF. The full variable domain, its missing parts supplied by reference TRBV11-3 and TRBJ2-1, is EAGVVQSPRYKIIEKKQPVAFWCNPISGHNTLYWYLQNLGQGPELLIRYENEEAVDDSQLPKDRFSAERLKGVDSTLKIQPAELGDSAVYLCASTRQTGKHNEQFFGPGTRLTVL.